A selection of T cell receptor beta chains follows, all from one sample in a study of CXCR3-negative and CXCR3-positive naive CD8 T cells. TCRdb re-called the 5' RACE reads, yielding one record per CDR3 amino acid sequence without DNA. This sample lists 84,000 or so distinct CDR3 sequences; its ten largest clones have roughly 1.5%. Sample: naive CXCR3- CD8+ T cells from blood. These receptors were obtained from a human donor in good health. Some clones in this sample may be carry-over from other donors' samples. Both conserved end residues are part of each CDR3.

J gene,V gene,CDR3 protein
TRBJ2-5,TRBV6-5,CASSRQGKRETQYF
TRBJ1-1,TRBV19,CASSLSWVTEAFF
TRBJ2-7,TRBV7-2,CASSTLSLWVEQYF
TRBJ2-3,TRBV14,CASSQDGGGDTQYF
TRBJ2-7,TRBV27,CASSWDRGEQYF
TRBJ2-7,TRBV7-9,CASSDHVRASYEQYF
TRBJ2-1,TRBV29-1,CSAPWGNEQFF
TRBJ2-7,TRBV20-1,CSAEPGLASSYEQYF
TRBJ2-2,TRBV7-6,CASSEQGAGELFF
TRBJ1-1,TRBV29-1,CSVEDLAGIMNTEAFF
TRBJ1-1,TRBV5-1,CASSLNTGANTEAFF
TRBJ1-5,TRBV7-9,CASSLQGAGFQPQHF